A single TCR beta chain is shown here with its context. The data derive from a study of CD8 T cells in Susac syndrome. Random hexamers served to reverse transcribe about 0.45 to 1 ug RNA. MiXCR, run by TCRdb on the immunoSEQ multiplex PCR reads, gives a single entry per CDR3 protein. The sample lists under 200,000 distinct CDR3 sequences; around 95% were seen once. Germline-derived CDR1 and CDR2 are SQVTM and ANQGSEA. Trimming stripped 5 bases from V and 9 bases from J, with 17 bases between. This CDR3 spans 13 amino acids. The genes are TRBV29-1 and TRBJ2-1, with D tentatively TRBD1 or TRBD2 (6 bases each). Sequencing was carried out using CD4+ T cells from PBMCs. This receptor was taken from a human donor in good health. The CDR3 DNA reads TGCAGCGTTATCGGGGGCGTTTTGAGTGAGCAGTTCTTC. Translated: CSVIGGVLSEQFF.